This TCR beta chain was sequenced in a study of blood T cell repertoires in COVID-19 (TCRdb year 2020). For context, the study as a whole: Samples from collaborators originated in the United States, Italy and Spain and spanned both the acute and convalescent phases of COVID-19. The material from the prospective study consisted of cDNA or gDNA derived from T cells, B-cell-depleted T cells, or PBMCs. Deeply sampled blood TCRbeta repertoires from subjects exposed to, actively infected with, or recovered from COVID-19 were included in the dataset. The repertoires were made available in a free public database intended to serve as a resource for research on the immune response to SARS-CoV-2. Samples were obtained from the ongoing ImmuneRACE study (first 160 participants) and from 1,200 or so subjects provided by 6 global collaborators. Sample metadata almost always included a de-identified subject ID, COVID-19 status, age in years and sex. Where HLA class I and class II types were available, the types were taken from metadata supplied by the sample provider, not from assay-based typing.

What the authors observed across the whole study: Clinical and demographic metadata were provided uncurated, with the amount varying by source and participant.

TCRbeta CDR3 regions were amplified from genomic DNA by means of the immunoSEQ Assay, a bias-controlled multiplex PCR. The authors' analysis ran thus. Nucleated cell counts per sample were estimated from amplification of reference gene primers within the assay. Sequence reads were collapsed and filtered to measure the absolute abundance of every unique TCRbeta CDR3 rearrangement. For each sample, productive Simpson clonality was calculated by taking the square root of Simpson's diversity index across productive rearrangements. TCRdb took this table from immuneACCESS and kept in-frame rearrangements with V and J called. Such tables lack part of the clones; where checked against another copy, unresolved V genes explain under half of the gap, and the rest is unexplained. That table supplies the V and J calls and clone size; D and trimming were determined from the DNA. The sample table holds some 170,000 clones, of which roughly 87% were seen once. The ten largest clones take up 8.4% of the sample.

Collaborating institutions collected whole blood in K2EDTA tubes following their own protocols. For TCRbeta analysis, collaborator samples were shipped as frozen whole blood, as isolated PBMCs, or as DNA extracted from either sample type. CDR1 ENHRY and CDR2 SYGVKD are derived from the germline V gene. The CDR3, cysteine through phenylalanine, is 15 amino acids long. Left in the record is the CDR3 DNA by itself, 45 bases read in frame from the first base. V sheds 3 bases and J sheds 4 bases, leaving 15 bases between their ends. Note on this clone: What antigen it recognizes has not been identified. Base qualities are not at hand, and no much larger clone is one base apart.

Recombination joined TRBV10-3 with TRBJ1-2, with TRBD1 perhaps the D gene, on 6 matching bases. Input material: peripheral blood. The sequence was obtained from a woman in her 70s with acute or convalescent COVID-19. For the CDR3, the sequence is CAISDSRQESYGYTF. In nucleotides, the sequence is TGTGCCATCAGTGATTCTAGACAGGAGTCCTATGGCTACACCTTC.